Detailed here is one T cell receptor (beta chain). Donors were grouped by their self-reported clinical history. There are 15 residues in the CDR3. Trimming cost V 3 bases and J 0 bases, with 8 bases left between them. The germline V gene has CDR1 KGHSH and CDR2 LQKENI. Original analysis: Estimates of nucleated cell counts were drawn from the amplification of reference gene primers. Clones were read by immunoSEQ multiplex PCR, and TCRdb kept only the in-frame ones, dropping some. The V and J calls and clone size come from that table; D and trimming were worked out from the DNA. The profile covers 200,000 to 250,000 clones, with 83% appearing a single time and about 4.8% taken by the ten largest. This record comes from a study of blood T cell repertoires in COVID-19. The wider study: Collection of acute and convalescent COVID-19 samples took place in the United States, Italy and Spain. PBMCs, B-cell-depleted T cells, or T cells provided the cDNA or gDNA that made up the material.

This TCR derives from a woman between 50 and 59 years old who had been exposed to COVID-19. The material sequenced was PBMCs or T cells enriched from blood (not recorded which). The genes are TRBV18 and TRBJ2-2; D is unclear. The CDR3 DNA reads as TGTGCCAGCTCACCGGGCCGATCGAACACCGGGGAGCTGTTTTTT. As protein: CASSPGRSNTGELFF. Based on the CDR3 plus reference TRBV18 and TRBJ2-2, the full variable domain is NAGVMQNPRHLVRRRGQEARLRCSPMKGHSHVYWYRQLPEEGLKFMVYLQKENIIDESGMPKERFSAEFPKEGPSILRIQQVVRGDSAAYFCASSPGRSNTGELFFGEGSRLTVL.